One TCR beta chain is described in this entry. The source of the sample is a study of blood T cell repertoires in COVID-19. Across the whole study: PBMCs, B-cell-depleted T cells, or T cells provided the cDNA or gDNA that made up the material.

The CDR3 totals 14 residues. With 9 bases clipped from V and 0 bases from J, the junction kept 7 bases outside the gene matches. Germline CDR1 reads LNHDA; CDR2 reads SQIVND (reference sequence). Sequencing used immunoSEQ multiplex PCR; TCRdb keeps in-frame clones, though not all of them. In the table there are 55,000 to 80,000 clones, approximately 78% of which are singletons. Sequences were obtained from peripheral blood. This chain uses TRBV19 with TRBJ1-2, with TRBD1 matching 7 bases. The receptor comes from a human donor in a cohort sampled during active COVID-19. The CDR3 spells CASHRGPANYGYTF. CDR3 DNA: TGTGCCAGCCACAGGGGACCCGCTAACTATGGCTACACCTTC.